These 24 T cell receptor beta chains were all obtained from the same sample, sequenced in a study of prognosis after radiotherapy for stage I lung cancer. Two rounds of multiplex PCR amplified TCR beta CDR3 from genomic DNA. Specific primers for each TRBV and TRBJ gene were what first-round PCR used. MiXCR was run by TCRdb on the multiplex PCR reads, yielding one entry per CDR3 protein. In the table there are 45,000 to 70,000 distinct CDR3 sequences, roughly 29% of which are singletons. The input for sequencing was PBMCs, taken before or after stereotactic body radiation therapy (not recorded which). All receptors derive from a donor at least 50 years old with non-small cell lung cancer.

At least ten counts were recorded for this clonotype. This sequence joins TRBV5-1 and TRBJ1-2, with TRBD1 identical over 11 bases. Germline values: CDR1 SGHRS, CDR2 YFSETQ. V dropped 8 bases and J dropped 4; count of bases not matched to a gene: 4. This CDR3 spans 13 amino acids. The CDR3 sequence is CASKGQGGYGYTF. The CDR3 DNA reads as TGCGCCAGTAAGGGACAGGGGGGCTATGGCTACACCTTC.

This clonotype was detected ten times or more. At one boundary the junction diverges from the germline segment, which might be a read error. The chain combines TRBV4-1 with TRBJ1-2; TRBD1 agrees at 10 bases. The CDR3 loop spans 16 amino acids. Per germline, CDR1 MGHRA and CDR2 YSYEKL. Here the CDR3 reads CTSSQEGTGDPYGYTF. The DNA of the CDR3 is TGCACCAGCAGCCAAGAAGGGACAGGGGACCCCTATGGCTACACCTTC.

The chain joins TRBV5-4 to TRBJ2-1; D may match TRBD1 or TRBD2 (5 bases each). Germline V lookup: CDR1 SGHNT, CDR2 YYREEE (reference sequence). The CDR3 covers 12 residues. The ends were cut back, 3 bases at V and 9 bases at J, with 10 bases in the middle. The CDR3 coding sequence is TGTGCCAGCAGCTCGGGGACGGGTGAGCAGTTCTTC. Amino acids: CASSSGTGEQFF.

Comments on this clonotype: A much larger clone differs by one base, so this may be a read error. V usage is TRBV20-1 and J usage is TRBJ2-1; a possible D gene is TRBD2 (5 bases). This CDR3 comprises 14 residues. Trimming took off 2 bases at V and 3 bases at J, with 11 bases between the two ends. Germline CDR1 is DFQATT and CDR2 is SNEGSKA (reference sequence). CDR3 region: CSARSLEGYNEQFF. CDR3 bases: TGCAGTGCTAGAAGTCTAGAGGGCTACAATGAGCAGTTCTTC.

This clonotype was seen ten or more times. The J gene is TRBJ1-2, the V gene TRBV3-1, with 9 bases aligning to TRBD1. Germline values: CDR1 LGHDT, CDR2 YNNKEL (reference sequence). Trimming took 3 bases from V and 6 from J; bases not matched to a gene: 8. This CDR3 is built from 15 residues. CDR3 sequence reads: CASSHITGGENGYTF. CDR3 bases: TGTGCCAGCAGCCATATAACAGGGGGCGAAAATGGCTACACCTTC.

This clonotype appeared many times. The chain couples TRBV2 to TRBJ1-2; the D gene is possibly TRBD1 (6 bases). CDR3 length equals 16 residues. Trimming left V 7 bases short and J 1 base short, with 19 bases between. Germline CDR1 and CDR2: SNHLY and FYNNEI. The CDR3 sequence is CASKGGGRGYNYGYTF. The CDR3 DNA follows: TGTGCCAGCAAGGGGGGCGGGAGGGGATATAACTATGGCTACACCTTC.

This clonotype was detected many times. The rearrangement links TRBV6-5 to TRBJ1-1; no reliable D call. The germline V and J ends were trimmed by 2 bases and 1 base, with 8 bases remaining between them. Germline V gives CDR1 MNHEY, CDR2 SVGAGI. The CDR3 has 14 residues. Written as DNA, the CDR3 is TGTGCCAGCAGTTACGTTAGGGAGAACACTGAAGCTTTCTTT. Encoded protein: CASSYVRENTEAFF.

Many counts were recorded for this clonotype. For the CDR3, the DNA is TGTGCCAGTAAAAGAGGGGAGTCCCTCTCCTACGAGCAGTACTTC. Translation gives CASKRGESLSYEQYF. This sequence joins TRBV19 and TRBJ2-7; D tentatively fits TRBD1 or TRBD2 (5 bases each). In germline, CDR1 is LNHDA, CDR2 SQIVND (reference sequence). CDR3 length equals 15 residues. The V gene lost 7 bases and the J gene lost 0 bases, with 16 bases spanning the gap. Looking up the rest from reference TRBV19 and TRBJ2-7 gives the full variable domain: DGGITQSPKYLFRKEGQNVTLSCEQNLNHDAMYWYRQDPGQGLRLIYYSQIVNDFQKGDIAEGYSVSREKKESFPLTVTSAQKNPTAFYLCASKRGESLSYEQYFGPGTRLTVT.

As concerns this clonotype: This could be a read error, since a much larger clone is one nucleotide away. The chain is built from TRBV6-1 and TRBJ2-5; D is undetermined. This CDR3 region has 10 residues. CDR1 MNHNS and CDR2 SASEGT come from the germline V gene. The CDR3 region is CARSDESQYF. The DNA for the CDR3 is TGTGCCAGAAGTGATGAATCCCAGTACTTC.

Here the CDR3 DNA reads TGCAGTGCTAGAGATAGCGGGAAGAACAATGAGCAGTTCTTC. Encoded protein: CSARDSGKNNEQFF. The V and J genes are TRBV20-1 and TRBJ2-1; 8 bases agree with TRBD2. Germline V CDR1 and CDR2: DFQATT, SNEGSKA (reference sequence). The CDR3 is 14 residues long. The ends lost 0 bases at V and 5 bases at J; junction bases unmatched: 3.

This clonotype was seen at least ten times. This rearrangement joins TRBV6-1 to TRBJ1-4; weak D call: TRBD1 (6 bases). The germline V gene encodes CDR1 MNHNS and CDR2 SASEGT. Deletions cut 3 bases from V and 5 bases from J, with 13 bases between. This CDR3 contains 15 residues. The CDR3 loop reads CASSDRTAKNEKLFF. The CDR3 region has the DNA TGTGCCAGCAGTGACCGGACAGCTAAAAATGAAAAACTGTTTTTT.

Comment on this clonotype: A far larger clone is only one base removed, so a read error is likely. This chain connects TRBV6-2 or TRBV6-3 to TRBJ2-7; no clear D. The V and J ends lost 6 bases and 5 bases respectively, with 11 bases between them. CDR1 and CDR2 from the germline V gene are MNHEY and SVGEGT. CDR3 length: 12 amino acids. CDR3 DNA: TGTGCCAGCAGCTCAGTTGAGCACGAGCAGTACTTC. Translating gives CASSSVEHEQYF.

This clonotype was counted at least ten times. The chain uses TRBV6-1 and TRBJ1-3; tentatively, D is TRBD1 (5 bases). The CDR3 is 13 residues long. Germline V gene sequence: CDR1 MNHNS, CDR2 SASEGT. The ends were cut back, 5 bases at V and 4 bases at J, with 9 bases in the middle. CDR3 in amino acids: CASSPRGGNTIYF. The DNA for the CDR3 is TGTGCCAGCAGTCCGAGGGGCGGAAACACCATATATTTT.

With regard to this clonotype: It differs at one base from a far larger clone, so likely a read error. V is TRBV6-1 and J is TRBJ1-2; 7 bases match TRBD1. Germline loops: CDR1 MNHNS, CDR2 SASEGT. This CDR3 spans 16 amino acids. The junction had 8 bases not matched to a gene; V was cut back by 3 bases and J by 1 base. CDR3 loop: CASSDPRYRGNYGYTF. The DNA for the CDR3 is TGTGCCAGCAGTGACCCTCGGTACAGGGGTAACTATGGCTACACCTTC.

The rearrangement links TRBV6-2 or TRBV6-3 to TRBJ2-1; the D gene is possibly TRBD1 (5 bases). The CDR3 length is 16 residues. The germline CDR1 and CDR2 sequences are MNHEY and SVGEGT. Deletions cut 4 bases from V and 0 bases from J, with 13 bases between. CDR3 nucleotides: TGTGCCAGCAGTTCGAGCTGTGGGGCCTCCTACAATGAGCAGTTCTTC. This sequence encodes CASSSSCGASYNEQFF.

This clonotype appeared many times. The genes are TRBV6-1 and TRBJ1-5; 9 bases agree with TRBD1. Germline V gene sequence: CDR1 MNHNS, CDR2 SASEGT. Trimming at V came to 2 bases and at J to 7 bases, leaving 6 bases not matched to a gene. This CDR3 region has 15 residues. CDR3 in amino acids: CASSEIGQGRQPQHF. The CDR3 DNA reads as TGTGCCAGCAGTGAAATCGGACAGGGGAGGCAGCCCCAGCATTTT.

The sample holds many counts of this clonotype. The CDR3 sequence is CASSDKGYYGYTF. CDR3 nucleotides: TGTGCCAGCAGTGATAAGGGGTACTATGGCTACACCTTC. The V and J genes are TRBV6-1 and TRBJ1-2, with D possibly matching TRBD1 (5 bases). CDR1 and CDR2 from the germline V gene are MNHNS and SASEGT. Trimming cost V 3 bases and J 3 bases, with 8 bases left between them. The CDR3 length is 13 residues.

This clonotype was counted ten times or more. The chain links TRBV12-3 or TRBV12-4 to TRBJ1-3, with unresolved D. CDR3 length: 12 residues. Trimming stripped 1 base from V and 6 bases from J, with 4 bases between. CDR3 residues: CASSLELNTIYF. The CDR3 bases are TGTGCCAGCAGTTTAGAGCTAAACACCATATATTTT.

This clonotype was seen repeatedly, ten times or more. The chain links TRBV12-3 or TRBV12-4 to TRBJ2-5; perhaps D is TRBD1 or TRBD2 (5 bases each). The CDR3 has 13 residues. Trimming removed 5 bases at V and 6 bases at J, with 13 bases between. CDR3 bases: TGTGCCAGCAGTGCCGGGACGTTGAAGACCCAGTACTTC. It translates to CASSAGTLKTQYF.

This clonotype was found many times. This chain connects TRBV19 to TRBJ2-7; D possibly corresponds to TRBD1 (6 bases). Germline lookup yields CDR1 LNHDA and CDR2 SQIVND (reference sequence). V shed 11 bases and J shed 6 bases, with 14 bases lying between them. The CDR3 consists of 11 residues. This CDR3 reads CAVGQRREQYF. CDR3 coding DNA: TGTGCCGTAGGACAGCGGCGCGAGCAGTACTTC.

This clonotype was seen ten or more times. The V and J genes are TRBV7-2 and TRBJ2-7; possible D gene TRBD1, 5 bases. The CDR3 runs to 15 residues. Germline assignment: CDR1 SGHTA and CDR2 FQGNSA. The V end lost 0 bases, the J end lost 3 bases, and 12 bases lay between the germline ends. As DNA, the CDR3 is TGTGCCAGCAGCTTAGCGTCAGGACAAATCTACGAGCAGTACTTC. This encodes CASSLASGQIYEQYF.

The table lists this clonotype with many counts. The rearrangement links TRBV9 to TRBJ2-1; possibly TRBD1 or TRBD2 for D (5 bases each). CDR1 is SGDLS and CDR2 is YYNGEE in the germline V gene. CDR3 length: 16 amino acids. V was cut by 3 bases and J by 0 bases, with 13 bases left in between. The CDR3 DNA reads TGTGCCAGCAGCGCCCGCCGAGGGGACTCCTACAATGAGCAGTTCTTC. Protein product: CASSARRGDSYNEQFF.

In this sample, this clonotype turned up many times. The chain is built from TRBV5-5 and TRBJ2-7, with D perhaps matching TRBD1 (6 bases). V was pared by 0 bases and J by 3 bases, with 10 bases between. CDR1 and CDR2 from the germline V gene are SGHKS and YYEKEE (reference sequence). This CDR3 is 14 amino acids long. CDR3 sequence: CASSLAQGFYEQYF. As DNA, the CDR3 is TGTGCCAGCAGCTTGGCACAGGGATTCTACGAGCAGTACTTC.

This clonotype was observed at least ten times. This rearrangement joins TRBV14 to TRBJ2-3; TRBD2 aligns across 10 bases. V shed 2 bases, J shed 0 bases, and the junction held 5 bases outside the gene matches. This CDR3 contains 17 residues. The germline V gene has CDR1 SGHDN and CDR2 FVKESK. The CDR3 sequence is CASSQLAGATSTDTQYF. In nucleotides, the CDR3 is TGTGCCAGCAGCCAACTAGCGGGGGCGACTAGCACAGATACGCAGTATTTT.